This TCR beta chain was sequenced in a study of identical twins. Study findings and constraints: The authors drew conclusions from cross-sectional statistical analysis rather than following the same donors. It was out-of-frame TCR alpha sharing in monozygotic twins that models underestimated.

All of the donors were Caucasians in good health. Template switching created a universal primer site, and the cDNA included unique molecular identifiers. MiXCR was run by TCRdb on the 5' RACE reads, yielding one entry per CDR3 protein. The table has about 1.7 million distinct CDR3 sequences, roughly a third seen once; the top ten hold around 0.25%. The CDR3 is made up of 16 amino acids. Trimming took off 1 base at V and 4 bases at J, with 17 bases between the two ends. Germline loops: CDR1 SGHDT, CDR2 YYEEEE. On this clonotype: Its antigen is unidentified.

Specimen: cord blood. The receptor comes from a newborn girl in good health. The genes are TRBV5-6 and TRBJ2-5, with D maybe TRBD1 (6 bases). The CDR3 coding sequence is TGTGCCAGCAGCTTGCGCAGGGGCCACCTAGGAGAGACCCAGTACTTC. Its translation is CASSLRRGHLGETQYF.